This passage covers 24 T cell receptor beta chains from one sample sequenced in a study of cytomegalovirus exposure and HLA in healthy donors. Vbeta (60) and Jbeta (13) primers were used in the PCR. Generated by immunoSEQ multiplex PCR, the TCRdb table keeps only in-frame clones and is missing some. The table lists about 200,000 clones, roughly 84% of them singletons. The sample was PBMCs. The origin of the receptors is a man between 45 and 60 years old in good health and CMV-seronegative.

The chain combines TRBV9 with TRBJ2-2, with 9 bases fitting TRBD2. Germline V CDR1 and CDR2: SGDLS, YYNGEE. The CDR3 loop spans 18 amino acids. With 0 bases clipped from V and 4 bases from J, the junction kept 10 bases outside the gene matches. The CDR3 loop is CASSVGRASGTTTGELFF. The CDR3 DNA is TGTGCCAGCAGCGTAGGTCGGGCTAGCGGGACGACCACCGGGGAGCTGTTTTTT.

The rearrangement joins TRBV5-5 to TRBJ1-3, with D unclear. V was clipped by 0 bases and J by 0 bases, with 7 bases between them. CDR1 SGHKS and CDR2 YYEKEE come from the germline V gene (reference sequence). The CDR3 loop spans 15 amino acids. CDR3 DNA: TGTGCCAGCAGCTTGGCGGGGAGCTCTGGAAACACCATATATTTT. Translated: CASSLAGSSGNTIYF.

The rearrangement joins TRBV30 to TRBJ1-1; D is undetermined. Germline V lookup: CDR1 GTSNPN, CDR2 SVGIG (reference sequence). The CDR3 spans 13 residues. V was trimmed by 4 bases and J by 3 bases, leaving 12 bases between them. The CDR3 DNA reads as TGTGCCTGGACCACGAGTCTGGACACTGAAGCTTTCTTT. Amino acid sequence: CAWTTSLDTEAFF.

The chain is built from TRBV5-1 and TRBJ2-3, with TRBD2 matching over 9 bases. The germline gives CDR1 SGHRS, CDR2 YFSETQ. CDR3 length: 15 residues. V was pared by 4 bases and J by 1 base, with 4 bases of the junction left unmatched. This CDR3 reads CASSPLAGGTDTQYF. The CDR3 DNA reads as TGCGCCAGCAGCCCCTTAGCGGGGGGCACAGATACGCAGTATTTT.

The rearrangement joins TRBV4-1 to TRBJ1-2; no clear D gene. The CDR3 is 14 amino acids. V was shortened by 4 bases and J by 8 bases, with 17 bases between the two germline ends. Per the germline V gene, CDR1 is MGHRA and CDR2 is YSYEKL. The CDR3 nucleotides read TGCGCCAGCAGCCCTACGAGGTTATGGCAGGGCTACACCTTC. It is translated as CASSPTRLWQGYTF.

The CDR3 DNA follows: TGTGCCAGCAGCTTCCAGACAGGGGGGATCACTGAAGCTTTCTTT. Protein sequence: CASSFQTGGITEAFF. The chain joins TRBV7-9 to TRBJ1-1; 9 nucleotides line up with TRBD1. The CDR3 contains 15 residues. J was trimmed by 4 bases and V by 3 bases; bases with no gene match: 6. The germline V gene has CDR1 SEHNR and CDR2 FQNEAQ (reference sequence).

This clone was seen only a few times. V and J are TRBV9 and TRBJ2-1, with 7 bases aligning to TRBD1. Germline V gives CDR1 SGDLS, CDR2 YYNGEE. The CDR3 runs 15 residues. Trimming removed 3 bases from V and 2 bases from J; junction bases left unmatched: 5. The CDR3 sequence: CASSAQGQTYNEQFF. CDR3 nucleotides: TGTGCCAGCAGCGCACAGGGGCAAACCTACAATGAGCAGTTCTTC.

Written as DNA, the CDR3 is TGTGCCAGCTGGGAGTCTTGGGGAGGTTCACCCCTCCACTTT. It translates to CASWESWGGSPLHF. The chain joins TRBV28 to TRBJ1-6; D is ambiguous. This CDR3 is built from 14 residues. Trimming cost V 8 bases and J 9 bases, with 17 bases left between them. Germline V gene sequence: CDR1 MDHEN, CDR2 SYDVKM.

The table lists this clone with a few counts. The V and J genes are TRBV19 and TRBJ1-1; 8 nucleotides agree with TRBD1. Germline V gene lookup returns CDR1 LNHDA and CDR2 SQIVND (reference sequence). The CDR3 consists of 13 residues. V lost 5 bases to trimming and J lost 11 bases; unmatched junction nucleotides: 10. The CDR3 here is CASSFRGLGLAFF. CDR3 sequence (DNA): TGTGCCAGTAGTTTCAGGGGGCTGGGGTTGGCTTTCTTT.

The chain joins TRBV5-1 to TRBJ2-7; 10 bases are a match to TRBD2. Germline V gene lookup returns CDR1 SGHRS and CDR2 YFSETQ. V lost 4 bases to trimming and J lost 4 bases; unmatched junction nucleotides: 5. The CDR3 is 14 amino acids. CDR3 in DNA: TGCGCCAGCAGCCCCAGCGGGAGGGGTTACGAGCAGTACTTC. This codes for CASSPSGRGYEQYF.

The chain has TRBV7-2 and TRBJ2-4; maybe TRBD1 (6 bases). The CDR3 contains 12 residues. Germline V lookup: CDR1 SGHTA, CDR2 FQGNSA. Trimming stripped 5 bases from V and 15 bases from J, with 17 bases between. The CDR3 loop reads CASSLDSGGSYF. The CDR3 bases are TGTGCCAGCAGCCTGGACAGCGGTGGTTCGTACTTC. The full variable domain, its missing parts supplied by reference TRBV7-2 and TRBJ2-4, is GAGVSQSPSNKVTEKGKDVELRCDPISGHTALYWYRQSLGQGLEFLIYFQGNSAPDKSGLPSDRFSAERTGGSVSTLTIQRTQQEDSAVYLCASSLDSGGSYFGAGTRLSVL.

V gene TRBV25-1 combines with J gene TRBJ2-3; D not resolved. The CDR3 covers 11 residues. Germline V CDR1 and CDR2: MGHDK, SYGVNS. Trimming cost V 9 bases and J 5 bases, with 9 bases left between them. In nucleotides, the CDR3 is TGTGCCAGTCGGTCCGGAGATACGCAGTATTTT. Protein product: CASRSGDTQYF.

The sample holds one count of this clone. This sequence joins TRBV7-3 and TRBJ2-5; 7 bases fit TRBD1. Germline V gene lookup returns CDR1 SGHTA and CDR2 FQGTGA. V lost 2 bases and J lost 4; bases outside the gene matches: 7. The CDR3 has 15 residues. CDR3 sequence (DNA): TGTGCCAGCAGCTTAGAAGGGGGCTCATCAGAGACCCAGTACTTC. Encoded protein: CASSLEGGSSETQYF.

This chain joins TRBV5-1 and TRBJ2-5, with 8 bases that match TRBD2. The V gene's germline CDR1 is SGHRS and CDR2 YFSETQ. CDR3 length: 13 residues. Trimming took 4 bases from V and 3 from J; bases not matched to a gene: 2. The CDR3: CASSPGLEETQYF. CDR3 DNA sequence: TGCGCCAGCAGCCCGGGACTAGAAGAGACCCAGTACTTC. The whole variable domain, remainder taken from reference TRBV5-1 and TRBJ2-5, is KAGVTQTPRYLIKTRGQQVTLSCSPISGHRSVSWYQQTPGQGLQFLFEYFSETQRNKGNFPGRFSGRQFSNSRSEMNVSTLELGDSALYLCASSPGLEETQYFGPGTRLLVL.

The DNA for the CDR3 is TGTGCCTGGTCTCTCGGGACAGAGAGCAATCAGCCCCAGCATTTT. Encoded protein: CAWSLGTESNQPQHF. V usage is TRBV30 and J usage is TRBJ1-5, with 7 bases that match TRBD1. The CDR3 sequence is 15 residues long. The ends lost 5 bases at V and 1 base at J; junction bases unmatched: 8. CDR1 and CDR2 (germline): GTSNPN, SVGIG (reference sequence).

The chain is built from TRBV5-8 and TRBJ2-7; 7 bases are shared with TRBD1. CDR3 length: 15 residues. The ends lost 0 bases at V and 4 bases at J; junction bases unmatched: 7. CDR1 is SGHTS and CDR2 is YDEGEE in the germline V gene. The CDR3 here is CASSLGTGGRYEQYF. The CDR3 nucleotides read TGTGCCAGCAGCTTGGGGACAGGCGGCCGGTACGAGCAGTACTTC.

The V and J genes are TRBV7-9 and TRBJ2-3; 9 bases are shared with TRBD1. The CDR3 has 16 residues. The V gene end was trimmed by 3 bases and the J gene end by 4 bases; junction bases not matched to a gene: 8. Germline CDR1 and CDR2: SEHNR and FQNEAQ (reference sequence). CDR3: CASSLLQGARADTQYF. The CDR3 nucleotides read TGTGCCAGCAGCTTGCTACAGGGGGCGCGCGCAGATACGCAGTATTTT.

The chain is built from TRBV9 and TRBJ2-5, with 11 nucleotides matching TRBD2. V gave up 4 bases and J gave up 5 bases; unmatched junction bases: 10. The CDR3 runs to 16 residues. The germline V gene has CDR1 SGDLS and CDR2 YYNGEE. CDR3 nucleotides: TGTGCCAGCAGCTCAGGCGGGACTAGCGGAGGGGAGACCCAGTACTTC. This translates into CASSSGGTSGGETQYF.

The chain carries TRBV28 and TRBJ1-2; 9 nucleotides align to TRBD1. V was clipped by 8 bases and J by 4 bases; unmatched bases: 8. CDR3 length: 14 residues. Germline CDR1 reads MDHEN; CDR2 reads SYDVKM. The CDR3 DNA follows: TGTGCCAGCCGACCCACAGGGGGCAGCTATGGCTACACCTTC. Its translation: CASRPTGGSYGYTF.

The rearrangement uses TRBV28 and TRBJ2-1, with TRBD2 matching 7 bases. Germline assignment: CDR1 MDHEN and CDR2 SYDVKM. The ends lost 4 bases at V and 4 bases at J; junction bases unmatched: 13. CDR3 size: 17 residues. CDR3 loop: CASSSFLSGMRYNEQFF. As DNA, the CDR3 is TGTGCCAGCAGTTCTTTCCTAAGCGGGATGAGGTACAATGAGCAGTTCTTC.

The chain uses TRBV5-1 and TRBJ2-7; a weak D match, TRBD2 (5 bases). The CDR3 is 14 amino acids. Germline loops: CDR1 SGHRS, CDR2 YFSETQ. V lost 1 base to trimming and J lost 0 bases, with 8 bases between them. CDR3 nucleotides: TGCGCCAGCAGCTTGCTACGGGACTCCTACGAGCAGTACTTC. It is translated as CASSLLRDSYEQYF.

This chain links TRBV9 with TRBJ1-1, with TRBD1 matching over 7 bases. The CDR3 sequence is 14 residues long. Germline CDR1 SGDLS, CDR2 YYNGEE. V lost 7 bases and J lost 1; bases outside the gene matches: 7. CDR3 sequence reads: CASDTGDGNTEAFF. CDR3 nucleotide sequence: TGTGCCAGCGATACAGGGGACGGGAACACTGAAGCTTTCTTT.

V gene TRBV6-5 combines with J gene TRBJ1-1; possibly TRBD1 for D (5 bases). The length of the CDR3 is 13 residues. V dropped 7 bases and J dropped 2 bases, with 11 bases sitting between them. Germline V gives CDR1 MNHEY, CDR2 SVGAGI. CDR3 residues: CASNRQINTEAFF. DNA of the CDR3: TGTGCCAGCAATAGACAGATTAACACTGAAGCTTTCTTT.

This rearrangement joins TRBV28 to TRBJ2-5; D call uncertain. V was clipped by 5 bases and J by 2 bases, with 12 bases between them. CDR3 length: 14 amino acids. Germline lookup yields CDR1 MDHEN and CDR2 SYDVKM. The CDR3 sequence: CASSPRTVQETQYF. CDR3 coding DNA: TGTGCCAGCAGTCCGCGCACAGTACAAGAGACCCAGTACTTC.